Listed below are T cell receptor beta chains from one sample, sequenced in a study of regulatory T cells in long-lasting Graves disease. TCRdb called the multiplex PCR reads again in MiXCR, with one record for every CDR3 protein. The table has 440,000 or so distinct CDR3 sequences, about 16% seen once. The same specimen was also included in a second study, on T cells in Graves' hyperthyroidism and ophthalmopathy.

Sequencing was performed on peripheral blood mononuclear cells (PBMCs), taken at new diagnosis, from a patient treated with antithyroid drugs. The origin of the receptors is a woman in her twenties or thirties with Graves disease. Each CDR3 is given with its conserved first and last residue. Fields, in order: CDR3 protein, CDR3 DNA, CDR3 length, D gene, clone size, J gene, V gene. D genes are given only for firm matches. Where a row states a size, it is once, few, many or the class of an expanded clone; other rows omit it.

CDR3: CASSHAMAGVSLNEQFF
DNA: TGCGCCAGCAGCCATGCCATGGCGGGAGTGTCTTTGAATGAGCAGTTCTTC
length: 17
D: TRBD2
size: many
J: TRBJ2-1
V: TRBV4-3

CDR3: CASKAGEGETQYF
DNA: TGCGCCAGCAAGGCGGGGGAGGGAGAGACCCAGTACTTC
length: 13
D: TRBD2
size: -
J: TRBJ2-5
V: TRBV5-1

CDR3: CASSRQGMGNTIYF
DNA: TGTGCCAGCTCACGACAGGGGATGGGAAACACCATATATTTT
length: 14
D: TRBD1
size: many
J: TRBJ1-3
V: TRBV18

CDR3: CASSLPVRDWYNEQFF
DNA: TGTGCCAGCAGTTTGCCGGTACGGGATTGGTACAATGAGCAGTTCTTC
length: 16
D: -
size: many
J: TRBJ2-1
V: TRBV28

CDR3: CSVCHGFLDNTIYF
DNA: TGCAGCGTCTGTCACGGGTTTTTGGATAACACCATATATTTT
length: 14
D: -
size: -
J: TRBJ1-3
V: TRBV29-1

CDR3: CASMRDQNYEQYF
DNA: TGTGCCAGCATGCGGGACCAAAACTACGAGCAGTACTTC
length: 13
D: -
size: -
J: TRBJ2-7
V: TRBV2

CDR3: CASSRFLYSEQYF
DNA: TGTGCCAGCAGCCGGTTCCTCTATAGTGAGCAGTACTTC
length: 13
D: -
size: -
J: TRBJ2-7
V: TRBV9

CDR3: CASSRVGDRANQPQHF
DNA: TGCGCCAGCAGCCGCGTGGGGGACAGGGCGAATCAGCCCCAGCATTTT
length: 16
D: TRBD1
size: few
J: TRBJ1-5
V: TRBV4-1

CDR3: CASSPRGANEQFF
DNA: TGTGCCAGCAGCCCTAGGGGGGCTAATGAGCAGTTCTTC
length: 13
D: -
size: many
J: TRBJ2-1
V: TRBV28

CDR3: CASSLGGGKPYEQYF
DNA: TGTGCCAGCAGTTTGGGGGGCGGAAAGCCCTACGAGCAGTACTTC
length: 15
D: -
size: many
J: TRBJ2-7
V: TRBV28

CDR3: CASSYDRDRPFYEQYF
DNA: TGCGCCAGCAGCTACGACCGGGACAGGCCCTTCTACGAGCAGTACTTC
length: 16
D: TRBD1
size: -
J: TRBJ2-7
V: TRBV5-1

CDR3: CSALSPVGLAMYEQYF
DNA: TGCAGCGCCCTAAGTCCGGTCGGACTAGCGATGTACGAGCAGTACTTC
length: 16
D: TRBD2
size: few
J: TRBJ2-7
V: TRBV29-1

CDR3: CSARDPGLAGGPNTGELFF
DNA: TGCAGTGCTAGAGACCCGGGACTAGCGGGAGGGCCTAACACCGGGGAGCTGTTTTTT
length: 19
D: TRBD2
size: -
J: TRBJ2-2
V: TRBV20-1

CDR3: CASSLLGLGTEAFF
DNA: TGTGCCAGCAGTTTATTAGGCCTTGGGACTGAAGCTTTCTTT
length: 14
D: -
size: few
J: TRBJ1-1
V: TRBV27

CDR3: CASSFPRTQPRRLDGEQFF
DNA: TGTGCCAGCAGTTTTCCAAGGACCCAACCCAGAAGATTAGATGGTGAGCAGTTCTTC
length: 19
D: -
size: -
J: TRBJ2-1
V: TRBV12-3/TRBV12-4

CDR3: CASSQFGRETQYF
DNA: TGTGCCAGCAGTCAATTCGGGAGAGAGACCCAGTACTTC
length: 13
D: -
size: many
J: TRBJ2-5
V: TRBV6-2/TRBV6-3